This T cell receptor beta chain is drawn from a study of T cell therapy after organ transplantation. About this clone: Its target is not known.

Produced via immunoSEQ multiplex PCR; TCRdb's table is partial and in-frame only. This sample has 45,000 to 60,000 clones; 85% to 95% occur once, and the top ten carry approximately 3.4%. This CDR3 has 18 amino acids. From germline, CDR1 is GTSNPN and CDR2 SVGIG (reference sequence). Trimming pared 1 base from V and 3 bases from J, leaving 21 bases between. General study results and limits: In nonresponders, large pretherapy expansions changed minimally after therapy. CD8 clonality fold change after therapy inversely tracked pretherapy clonality. Few nonresponder expansions may reflect low coverage from poor CD8+ yield.

The source was CD8+ T cells from blood, collected before autologous CMV-specific T cell therapy. The receptor's source is a human patient who had received a solid organ transplant and had CMV disease. The chain recombines TRBV30 with TRBJ1-4; no clear D. The CDR3 is CAWSGEEGSPDSNEKLFF. CDR3 coding DNA: TGTGCCTGGAGTGGGGAGGAAGGCAGCCCTGACTCTAATGAAAAACTGTTTTTT.